This is a list of T cell receptor beta chains from one sample in a study of blood T cell repertoires in COVID-19. Clones were read by immunoSEQ multiplex PCR, and TCRdb kept only the in-frame ones, dropping some. The sample shows 200,000 to 250,000 clones, 90% to 95% of them seen only once. The sample was peripheral blood. The receptors here all came from a man between 25 and 39 years old with acute or convalescent COVID-19. Each CDR3 is given with its conserved first and last residue.

V gene	J gene	CDR3 protein
TRBV2	TRBJ2-5	CASSEPWTEETQYF
TRBV19	TRBJ2-3	CASTSGNTDTQYF
TRBV5-1	TRBJ1-2	CASSLVGAGGAGGYTF
TRBV5-1	TRBJ2-3	CASSPARSGTSVRSTDTQYF
TRBV18	TRBJ2-1	CASSVRRGGDEQFF
TRBV19	TRBJ2-2	CASSTPPGELFF
TRBV6-5	TRBJ1-5	CASNPGGGSNQPQHF
TRBV7-8	TRBJ1-2	CASSRTPGTPTNYGYTF
TRBV10-3	TRBJ1-6	CAIRRGQGDNSPLHF
TRBV7-3	TRBJ1-6	CASSAGVNSPLHF